Sequencing of this T cell receptor (beta chain) was carried out in a study of cytomegalovirus exposure and HLA in healthy donors. The PCR employed 60 Vbeta primers together with 13 Jbeta primers. Profiling relied on immunoSEQ multiplex PCR, and the TCRdb table lists in-frame clones only, not all of them. The sample contains 100,000 or so clones, around 76% of which appear only once. The CDR3 runs 15 residues. CDR1 is SGHRS and CDR2 is YFSETQ in the germline V gene. Trimming removed 2 bases from V and 1 base from J, with 9 bases in between. The TCR originated in a middle-aged woman in good health and CMV-seropositive. V and J are TRBV5-1 and TRBJ2-2, with D hard to call. Sequenced: PBMCs. The CDR3 region has the DNA TGCGCCAGCAGCTTAAATGGCCTGAACACCGGGGAGCTGTTTTTT. Its translation is CASSLNGLNTGELFF. The full variable domain, completed using reference TRBV5-1 and TRBJ2-2, is KAGVTQTPRYLIKTRGQQVTLSCSPISGHRSVSWYQQTPGQGLQFLFEYFSETQRNKGNFPGRFSGRQFSNSRSEMNVSTLELGDSALYLCASSLNGLNTGELFFGEGSRLTVL.